These 31 T cell receptor beta chains originate from one sample sequenced in a study of Graves' ophthalmopathy and Graves' hyperthyroidism. The sequenced template was RNA, covering the TCR beta CDR3 region. Second-round multiplex PCR came after first-round RT-PCR with HTBI primers. From the multiplex PCR reads, TCRdb called clonotypes with MiXCR, one entry per CDR3 protein. The sample has roughly 1.1 million distinct CDR3 sequences; about 36% are singletons. Input material: peripheral blood or thyroid tissue (not recorded which). The receptor set was obtained from an adult man with Graves' hyperthyroidism.

V gene TRBV5-4 combines with J gene TRBJ2-7, with 10 bases identical to TRBD1. The CDR3 sequence is 15 residues long. Germline V gene lookup returns CDR1 SGHNT and CDR2 YYREEE (reference sequence). Trimming at V came to 3 bases and at J to 4 bases, leaving 7 bases not matched to a gene. CDR3 nucleotides: TGTGCCAGCAGCTCAAAGACAGGGGGCTGGTACGAGCAGTACTTC. Translating it yields CASSSKTGGWYEQYF.

The gene calls are TRBV5-1 and TRBJ2-5; D gene ambiguous. This CDR3 has 15 amino acids. Trimming shortened V by 2 bases and J by 5 bases, and 16 bases separated the two germline ends. Germline V gene sequence: CDR1 SGHRS, CDR2 YFSETQ. The CDR3 is CASSFTAGIRETQYF. In DNA form, the CDR3 reads TGCGCCAGCAGCTTTACTGCAGGTATACGGGAGACCCAGTACTTC.

The chain combines TRBV15 with TRBJ1-1; no firm D call. V was clipped by 4 bases and J by 7 bases, with 10 bases between them. The CDR3 length is 12 residues. CDR1 is LNHNV, CDR2 YYDKDF, per germline (reference sequence). The CDR3 DNA reads as TGTGCCACCAGCAACTCTCGGGGTGAAGCTTTCTTT. This encodes CATSNSRGEAFF.

This clonotype was seen at least ten times. The V and J genes are TRBV20-1 and TRBJ1-6; 8 nucleotides align to TRBD1. The junction had 13 bases not matched to a gene; V was cut back by 3 bases and J by 6 bases. Germline loops: CDR1 DFQATT, CDR2 SNEGSKA (reference sequence). The CDR3 is 17 residues long. The DNA of the CDR3 is TGCAGTGCTAGGCCTCGGAGGACAGGGAAATTTAATTCACCCCTCCACTTT. As protein: CSARPRRTGKFNSPLHF.

The sample holds a few counts of this clonotype. The rearrangement joins TRBV7-9 to TRBJ1-1, with unresolved D. The CDR3 is 12 amino acids. V lost 3 bases and J 5 bases, leaving 7 bases between the germline ends. Germline V gene data show CDR1 as SEHNR and CDR2 as FQNEAQ (reference sequence). The CDR3 protein is CASSLPETEAFF. CDR3 DNA sequence: TGTGCCAGCAGCTTGCCGGAAACTGAAGCTTTCTTT.

This clonotype was detected many times. This chain uses TRBV7-6 with TRBJ1-1; D is undetermined. The CDR3 covers 14 residues. Deletions cut 5 bases from V and 8 bases from J, with 18 bases between. Germline V gives CDR1 SGHVS, CDR2 FNYEAQ. CDR3 amino acids: CASSETTTVAEAFF. CDR3 nucleotides: TGTGCCAGCAGCGAGACAACTACGGTCGCCGAAGCTTTCTTT.

On this clonotype itself: A much larger clone is a single base away; this may be a read error. The chain has TRBV19 and TRBJ1-1; weak D call: TRBD1 (5 bases). CDR1 and CDR2 from the germline V gene are LNHDA and SQIVND (reference sequence). V lost 5 bases and J 11 bases, leaving 24 bases between the germline ends. The CDR3 is 15 residues long. The CDR3: CASSVGPRTPNGAFF. The CDR3 region has the DNA TGTGCCAGTAGTGTCGGCCCCAGGACACCAAACGGGGCTTTCTTT.

The genes are TRBV29-1 and TRBJ1-5, with TRBD1 matching 9 bases. V trimming: 7 bases; J trimming: 2 bases; junction bases outside the gene matches: 9. Germline V gene lookup returns CDR1 SQVTM and CDR2 ANQGSEA. The CDR3 runs to 15 residues. The CDR3 spells CSAMTGGSGNQPQHF. In DNA, the CDR3 is TGCAGCGCGATGACAGGGGGTTCAGGCAATCAGCCCCAGCATTTT.

This clonotype was detected only a few times. The rearrangement joins TRBV7-2 to TRBJ1-2, with D perhaps matching TRBD1 (5 bases). The germline V gene encodes CDR1 SGHTA and CDR2 FQGNSA. The CDR3 covers 15 residues. Trimming took 4 bases from V and 4 from J, leaving 16 bases between them. The CDR3 region has the DNA TGTGCCAGCAGCTCCCCTGCCGACAGTTTCTATGGCTACACCTTC. Protein: CASSSPADSFYGYTF.

J is TRBJ2-7 and V is TRBV29-1; 9 positions agree with TRBD2. CDR1 and CDR2 from the germline V gene are SQVTM and ANQGSEA. With V trimmed by 8 bases and J by 3 bases, 2 bases remained unmatched. This CDR3 has 11 amino acids. DNA for the CDR3: TGCAGCTTAGCGGGAGTCTACGAGCAGTACTTC. Translated, it gives CSLAGVYEQYF.

This clonotype was detected once. A read error may explain this, as a much larger clone is one base away. The J gene is TRBJ1-5, the V gene TRBV10-3, with D unresolved. Germline loops: CDR1 ENHRY, CDR2 SYGVKD. The CDR3 runs 13 residues. The CDR3 region is CAAGNSLNRPQHF. CDR3 nucleotides: TGTGCCGCAGGCAACAGCTTAAATCGGCCCCAGCATTTT.

In regard to this clonotype: Because the CDR3 is missing its conserved closing phenylalanine or tryptophan, this is likely a read error. This rearrangement joins TRBV5-1 to TRBJ1-2; D unclear. The CDR3 is 15 residues long. V lost 3 bases and J 2 bases, leaving 14 bases between the germline ends. From germline, CDR1 is SGHRS and CDR2 YFSETQ. CDR3 region: CASSSFSGVNYGYTC. DNA for the CDR3: TGCGCCAGCAGCTCATTCTCAGGCGTAAACTATGGCTACACCTGC.

This clonotype was seen at least ten times. CDR3 bases: TGTGCCAGCAGCCCAGGCCGGCGGCAAGAGACCCAGTACTTC. Amino acid sequence: CASSPGRRQETQYF. This sequence joins TRBV7-2 and TRBJ2-5, with D uncertain. CDR1 is SGHTA and CDR2 is FQGNSA in the germline V gene. This CDR3 has 14 residues. With 5 bases removed from V and 2 bases from J, the gap between germline ends came to 12 bases.

The V and J genes are TRBV19 and TRBJ1-1, with a possible D match to TRBD1 (5 bases). The germline V gene has CDR1 LNHDA and CDR2 SQIVND (reference sequence). The CDR3 covers 15 residues. V lost 4 bases and J lost 5, with 17 bases in between. CDR3 sequence reads: CASSKGYGGWTEAFF. The CDR3 DNA sequence: TGTGCCAGTAGTAAAGGATACGGGGGTTGGACTGAAGCTTTCTTT. The variable domain in full, with the rest retrieved from reference TRBV19 and TRBJ1-1, is DGGITQSPKYLFRKEGQNVTLSCEQNLNHDAMYWYRQDPGQGLRLIYYSQIVNDFQKGDIAEGYSVSREKKESFPLTVTSAQKNPTAFYLCASSKGYGGWTEAFFGQGTRLTVV.

This clonotype was detected ten times or more. The gene calls are TRBV6-2 or TRBV6-3 and TRBJ1-5; tentatively, D is TRBD1 (6 bases). Germline CDR1 MNHEY, CDR2 SVGEGT. The CDR3 length is 15 residues. Trimming shortened V by 2 bases and J by 7 bases, and 15 bases separated the two germline ends. CDR3 sequence (DNA): TGTGCCAGCAGTTACATCCCAGGGGCAAACCAGCCCCAGCATTTT. It is translated as CASSYIPGANQPQHF.

V and J are TRBV7-2 and TRBJ2-7; no clear D. V shed 3 bases and J shed 6 bases, with 9 bases lying between them. Germline V gene data show CDR1 as SGHTA and CDR2 as FQGNSA. This CDR3 comprises 12 residues. The CDR3 coding sequence is TGTGCCAGCAGCTTTACCGGATTCGAGCAGTACTTC. Translating gives CASSFTGFEQYF.

To note about this clonotype: A much more abundant neighbour one base away suggests this may be a read error. This rearrangement joins TRBV7-6 to TRBJ2-5; 9 bases are shared with TRBD1. Per germline, CDR1 SGHVS and CDR2 FNYEAQ. This CDR3 is built from 15 residues. J was trimmed by 5 bases and V by 5 bases; bases with no gene match: 9. The CDR3: CASSRGTGSGETQYF. The CDR3 nucleotides read TGTGCCAGCAGCCGCGGGACAGGGAGCGGGGAGACCCAGTACTTC.

This clonotype was counted many times. The rearrangement joins TRBV6-4 to TRBJ2-5; 7 nucleotides align to TRBD1. The CDR3 sequence is 14 residues long. The J segment lost 3 bases and the V segment lost 2 bases, leaving 3 bases of the junction unmatched. Germline V CDR1 and CDR2: MRHNA, SNTAGT. CDR3: CASSDRGRKETQYF. The CDR3 DNA sequence: TGTGCCAGCAGTGACAGGGGGCGAAAAGAGACCCAGTACTTC.

Notes on this clonotype: The final CDR3 position lacks the conserved phenylalanine or tryptophan, pointing to a likely read error. The DNA is omitted, as the CDR3 cannot be located on it reliably, and the CDR3 follows TCRdb's listing. The chain links TRBV2 to TRBJ2-6. Germline loops: CDR1 SNHLY, CDR2 FYNNEI. 10 amino acids form the CDR3, both terminal residues included. The CDR3 spells CACSKSGMNT.

To note about this clonotype: This clone may be a read error of a much larger clone one base away. The chain combines TRBV24-1 with TRBJ2-2, with a weak D call TRBD2 (6 bases). Germline-derived CDR1 and CDR2 are KGHDR and SFDVKD. The CDR3 has 17 amino acids. CDR3 residues: CATSPWTRWGNTGGLFF. The CDR3 DNA sequence: TGTGCCACCAGTCCCTGGACCCGCTGGGGGAACACCGGGGGGCTGTTTTTT.

V usage is TRBV4-1 and J usage is TRBJ1-6; TRBD1 might be the D (6 bases). Trimming removed 1 base from V and 8 bases from J, with 15 bases in between. CDR3 length: 16 amino acids. Germline V gives CDR1 MGHRA, CDR2 YSYEKL. The CDR3 here is CASSQGAQGRDSPLHF. In DNA, the CDR3 is TGCGCCAGCAGCCAAGGGGCACAGGGAAGGGATTCACCCCTCCACTTT.

This chain connects TRBV5-1 to TRBJ1-6, with D perhaps TRBD1 (6 bases). Germline CDR1 and CDR2: SGHRS and YFSETQ. Trimming removed 4 bases from V and 9 bases from J, with 11 bases in between. The CDR3 extends over 13 amino acids. The CDR3 loop reads CASSPGESSPLHF. DNA for the CDR3: TGCGCCAGCAGCCCAGGGGAAAGTTCACCCCTCCACTTT.

The chain links TRBV15 to TRBJ2-6, with 9 bases identical to TRBD2. Germline assignment: CDR1 LNHNV and CDR2 YYDKDF (reference sequence). V shed 8 bases and J 1 base; nucleotides not matched to a gene: 6. CDR3 length equals 16 residues. This CDR3 reads CATASGRTSGANVLTF. DNA for the CDR3: TGTGCCACCGCCAGCGGGAGGACGTCTGGGGCCAACGTCCTGACTTTC.

The sample holds many counts of this clonotype. The gene calls are TRBV7-6 and TRBJ1-4; D might be TRBD1 (5 bases). This CDR3 is 15 amino acids long. The V gene lost 4 bases and the J gene lost 3 bases, with 12 bases spanning the gap. Germline CDR1 is SGHVS and CDR2 is FNYEAQ. CDR3 amino acids: CASSWTGTSNEKLFF. Here the CDR3 DNA reads TGTGCCAGCAGCTGGACCGGGACCTCTAATGAAAAACTGTTTTTT.

The rearrangement uses TRBV25-1 and TRBJ1-2; D may be TRBD1 (5 bases). Germline CDR1 and CDR2: MGHDK and SYGVNS. Trimming removed 5 bases from V and 3 bases from J, with 16 bases in between. This CDR3 comprises 15 residues. The chain's CDR3 is CASSLNEGLDYGYTF. The DNA of the CDR3 is TGTGCCAGCAGTTTAAACGAGGGGTTGGACTATGGCTACACCTTC.

This clonotype was recorded at least ten times. The V call is TRBV24-1, the J call TRBJ1-2; TRBD1 matches 7 bases. Germline CDR1 and CDR2: KGHDR and SFDVKD. Trimming at V came to 3 bases and at J to 4 bases, leaving 4 bases not matched to a gene. The CDR3 is 14 residues long. CDR3 sequence reads: CATSDQQGFYGYTF. The CDR3 DNA sequence: TGTGCCACCAGTGATCAACAGGGGTTCTATGGCTACACCTTC.

The chain uses TRBV19 and TRBJ2-5; TRBD1 might be the D (6 bases). The CDR3 length is 16 residues. The V gene lost 5 bases and the J gene lost 3 bases, with 19 bases spanning the gap. Germline CDR1 is LNHDA and CDR2 is SQIVND (reference sequence). The CDR3 sequence is CASSPLETGLKETQYF. CDR3 nucleotides: TGTGCCAGTAGTCCTCTTGAAACAGGGCTGAAAGAGACCCAGTACTTC.

This clonotype has at least ten counts. V is TRBV6-5 and J is TRBJ1-2, with TRBD1 as a possible D gene (6 bases). The CDR3 sequence is 14 residues long. Trimming left V 2 bases short and J 10 bases short, with 17 bases between. Germline CDR1 is MNHEY and CDR2 is SVGAGI. The CDR3 sequence: CASSYSGTPTNYTF. The CDR3 DNA follows: TGTGCCAGCAGTTACAGCGGGACACCTACTAACTACACCTTC.

A remark on this clonotype: The junction differs from germline at one of its ends, possibly a read error. The chain recombines TRBV20-1 with TRBJ1-1, with D perhaps TRBD1 (5 bases). The germline V gene has CDR1 DFQATT and CDR2 SNEGSKA (reference sequence). The CDR3 is made up of 13 amino acids. The CDR3 is CGARDGGNTEAFF. CDR3 sequence (DNA): TGCGGTGCTAGAGACGGGGGGAACACTGAAGCTTTCTTT.

The chain has TRBV10-2 and TRBJ2-2, with 12 bases fitting TRBD1. Per the germline V gene, CDR1 is WSHSY and CDR2 is SAAADI. This CDR3 contains 17 residues. V lost 3 bases to trimming and J lost 7 bases; unmatched junction nucleotides: 9. This CDR3 is CASSDTGTGGKDGELFF. DNA of the CDR3: TGCGCCAGCAGTGATACCGGGACAGGGGGCAAGGACGGGGAGCTGTTTTTT.

The chain joins TRBV29-1 to TRBJ1-1; 10 bases are a match to TRBD1. The CDR3 is 14 amino acids. The germline gives CDR1 SQVTM, CDR2 ANQGSEA. Trimming took 6 bases from V and 5 from J; bases not matched to a gene: 9. CDR3 DNA sequence: TGCAGCGTGGATAAGACAGGGGGCAAAACTGAAGCTTTCTTT. Translating gives CSVDKTGGKTEAFF.